The 11 T cell receptor gamma chains below were found in one sample sequenced in a study of gamma delta lymphoproliferative disorders and STAT genes. Sequencing used genomic DNA taken from PBMCs of patients and controls. TCRdb redid clone calling on the multiplex PCR reads using CATT. The sample records fewer than 950 gamma-chain clones, roughly a quarter being singletons. What was sequenced was blood. Receptor source: a human donor in good health.

This clone was recorded a few times. The protein TCRdb lists belongs to a much larger clone and differs from this DNA's translation at residue 10, which points to a read error; the protein shown is made from the DNA. V gene TRGV2 combines with J gene TRGJP2. The J gene is absent in TCRdb and was assigned here via DNA matching to germline. The trim removed 0 bases at V and 1 base at J, leaving 11 bases unmatched. The CDR3 is 18 residues long. Germline V gives CDR1 EGSNGY, CDR2 YDSYNSKV. The CDR3 protein is CATWDGPSGVSSDWIKTF. The DNA of the CDR3 is TGTGCCACCTGGGACGGGCCGTCAGGGGTTAGTAGTGATTGGATCAAGACGTTT.

In its sample, this clone ranks as large. This chain connects TRGV10 to TRGJ1 or TRGJ2. TCRdb supplies no J gene; here it was assigned by aligning the nucleotide sequence to germline. TRGV10 falls under the ORF class, with uncertain function. The junction had 17 bases not matched to a gene; V was cut back by 8 bases and J by 3 bases. The CDR3 covers 16 residues. The CDR3: CAAWDYPRTGYYKKLF. The CDR3 nucleotides are TGTGCTGCGTGGGACTATCCGAGAACGGGTTATTATAAGAAACTCTTT.

Remarks on this clone: The TCRdb protein, from a much larger clone, departs from this DNA's translation at residue 3, likely by read error; the protein shown derives from the DNA. The chain recombines TRGV3 with TRGJP1. Matching the DNA to germline supplied the J gene, which TCRdb does not give. Germline V gives CDR1 VTNTFY, CDR2 YDVSTARD (reference sequence). The CDR3 runs 20 residues. The CDR3 DNA sequence: TGTGCCGCCTGGGACAGGCCAAGAACTGCCCAGCTGAACACTGGTTGGTTCAAGATATTT. Protein: CAAWDRPRTAQLNTGWFKIF.

In DNA, the CDR3 is TGTGCTGCGTGGGACCTCCCCACTGGTTGGTTCAAGATATTT. It encodes CAAWDLPTGWFKIF. The chain joins TRGV10 to TRGJP1. Because TCRdb records no J gene, it was assigned here through a match of the DNA to germline. TRGV10 is annotated as an ORF whose role is uncertain. The J segment lost 3 bases and the V segment lost 8 bases, leaving 7 bases of the junction unmatched. This CDR3 is 14 amino acids long.

The V and J genes are TRGV10 and TRGJ1 or TRGJ2. Because TCRdb records no J gene, it was assigned here through a match of the DNA to germline. TRGV10 is an ORF for which the function is uncertain. CDR3 length equals 15 residues. Germline trimming cut 8 bases from V and 0 bases from J; bases unmatched to any gene: 11. CDR3 sequence (DNA): TGTGCTGCGTGGCGCCCTGACCTGAATTATTATAAGAAACTCTTT. It is translated as CAAWRPDLNYYKKLF.

In this sample, this clone is large (0.1 to 1%). The rearrangement uses TRGV10 and TRGJ1 or TRGJ2. The J gene was missing in TCRdb and was found by matching the end of the DNA to germline. TRGV10 is labeled an ORF, and its function is uncertain. The J segment lost 3 bases and the V segment lost 8 bases, leaving 5 bases of the junction unmatched. The CDR3 totals 12 residues. As DNA, the CDR3 is TGTGCTGCGTGGGTCTCTTATTATAAGAAACTCTTT. It is translated as CAAWVSYYKKLF.

On this clone: TCRdb records a much larger clone's protein for this DNA, with a difference at residue 3 that likely arises from a read error; the protein given is the translation of the DNA. The V gene is TRGV5, the J gene TRGJ1 or TRGJ2. In the absence of a J gene in TCRdb, the DNA was matched to germline to assign it here. The germline V gene encodes CDR1 VINAFY and CDR2 YDVSNSKD. The length of the CDR3 is 13 residues. The CDR3 protein is CAAWDRLRYKKLF. In nucleotides, the CDR3 is TGTGCCGCCTGGGACAGGCTGCGTTATAAGAAACTCTTT.

Comments on this clone: TCRdb lists the protein of a much larger clone for this DNA, which differs at residue 5, so this is likely a read error; the protein given here is translated from the DNA itself. The chain combines TRGV10 with TRGJ1 or TRGJ2. The J gene, absent from TCRdb, was called here by matching the DNA to germline. TRGV10 is known as an ORF, though its function is uncertain. With V trimmed by 8 bases and J by 10 bases, 6 bases remained unmatched. CDR3 length: 10 residues. CDR3: CAAWECKKLF. Here the CDR3 DNA reads TGTGCTGCGTGGGAATGCAAGAAACTCTTT.

By share, this clone ranks as medium-sized. V and J are TRGV9 and TRGJ1 or TRGJ2. No J gene is reported in TCRdb; it was inferred here by comparing the DNA with germline. Germline V gene lookup returns CDR1 GITISATS and CDR2 ISYDGTV (reference sequence). Trimming at V came to 0 bases and at J to 7 bases, leaving 3 bases not matched to a gene. CDR3 length: 12 residues. DNA for the CDR3: TGTGCCTTGTGGGAGGTGCGGTATAAGAAACTCTTT. Translated: CALWEVRYKKLF.

This clone is large in the sample. V usage is TRGV3 and J usage is TRGJ1 or TRGJ2. The J gene, absent from TCRdb, was called here by matching the DNA to germline. V was pared by 5 bases and J by 1 base, with 5 bases of the junction left unmatched. Germline V gene data show CDR1 as VTNTFY and CDR2 as YDVSTARD (reference sequence). The CDR3 runs to 13 residues. The CDR3 region is CATWAVNYYKKLF. In DNA form, the CDR3 reads TGTGCCACCTGGGCGGTCAATTATTATAAGAAACTCTTT.

This clone is deemed large. The chain joins TRGV5 to TRGJP1. TCRdb is silent on the J gene; assignment here came from matching the DNA to germline. After removal of 0 bases from V and 1 base from J, the junction contained 5 bases not matched to a gene. The CDR3 is 16 residues long. Germline CDR1 reads VINAFY; CDR2 reads YDVSNSKD. CDR3 residues: CATWDRTFTTGWFKIF. CDR3 nucleotide sequence: TGTGCCACCTGGGACAGGACCTTTACCACTGGTTGGTTCAAGATATTT.